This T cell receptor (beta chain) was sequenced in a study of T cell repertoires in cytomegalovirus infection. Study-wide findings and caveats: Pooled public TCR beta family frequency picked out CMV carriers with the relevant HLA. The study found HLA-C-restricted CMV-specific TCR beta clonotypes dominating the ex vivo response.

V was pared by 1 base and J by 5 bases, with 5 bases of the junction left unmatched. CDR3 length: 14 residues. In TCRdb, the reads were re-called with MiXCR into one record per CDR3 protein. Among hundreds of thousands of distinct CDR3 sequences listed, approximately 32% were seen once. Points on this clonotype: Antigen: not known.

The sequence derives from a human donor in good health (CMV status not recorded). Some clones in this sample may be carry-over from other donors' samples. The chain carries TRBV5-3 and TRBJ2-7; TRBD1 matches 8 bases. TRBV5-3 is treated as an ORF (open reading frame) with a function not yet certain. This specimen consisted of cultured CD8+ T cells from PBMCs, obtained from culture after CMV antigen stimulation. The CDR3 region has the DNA TGTGCCAGAAGCTTGCCGACGGACAGGGACGAGCAGTACTTC. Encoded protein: CARSLPTDRDEQYF.